This T cell receptor beta chain emerged from a study of blood T cell repertoires in COVID-19. Study background: COVID-19 samples from acute and convalescent phases originated in the United States, Italy and Spain. The analysed material was cDNA or gDNA that came from T cells, B-cell-depleted T cells, or PBMCs.

In the source study's methods: The assay estimated nucleated cells by amplifying reference gene primers. Clones were sequenced by immunoSEQ multiplex PCR, and TCRdb holds only the in-frame ones, with some missing. V, J and clone size are those of that table, while D and trimming were read from the DNA. The data show around 450,000 clones, roughly 91% seen once. The material sequenced was peripheral blood. This TCR was recovered from a woman in her twenties or thirties with acute or convalescent COVID-19.

As DNA, the CDR3 is TGCGCCAGCAAGGGGTTAGTGACCGGGGAGCTGTTTTTT. Translation: CASKGLVTGELFF. This chain uses TRBV5-1 with TRBJ2-2; D may be TRBD1 (5 bases). This CDR3 region has 13 residues. Between the trimmed V and J ends, which lost 6 bases and 5 bases, there was a span of 11 bases. CDR1 and CDR2 (germline): SGHRS, YFSETQ. Drawing the rest from reference TRBV5-1 and TRBJ2-2, the complete variable domain is KAGVTQTPRYLIKTRGQQVTLSCSPISGHRSVSWYQQTPGQGLQFLFEYFSETQRNKGNFPGRFSGRQFSNSRSEMNVSTLELGDSALYLCASKGLVTGELFFGEGSRLTVL.